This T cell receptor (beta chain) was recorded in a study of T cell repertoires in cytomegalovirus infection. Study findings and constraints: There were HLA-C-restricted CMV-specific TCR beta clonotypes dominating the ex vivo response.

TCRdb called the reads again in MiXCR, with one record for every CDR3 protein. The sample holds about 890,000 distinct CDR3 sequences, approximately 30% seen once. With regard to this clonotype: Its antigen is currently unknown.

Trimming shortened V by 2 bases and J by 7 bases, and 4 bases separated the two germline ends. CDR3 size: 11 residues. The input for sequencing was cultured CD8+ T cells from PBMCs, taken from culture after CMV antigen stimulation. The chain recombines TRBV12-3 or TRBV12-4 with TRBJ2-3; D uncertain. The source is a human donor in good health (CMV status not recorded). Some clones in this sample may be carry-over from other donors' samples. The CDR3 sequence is CASSLKYTQYF. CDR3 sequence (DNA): TGTGCCAGCAGTTTAAAATATACGCAGTATTTT.